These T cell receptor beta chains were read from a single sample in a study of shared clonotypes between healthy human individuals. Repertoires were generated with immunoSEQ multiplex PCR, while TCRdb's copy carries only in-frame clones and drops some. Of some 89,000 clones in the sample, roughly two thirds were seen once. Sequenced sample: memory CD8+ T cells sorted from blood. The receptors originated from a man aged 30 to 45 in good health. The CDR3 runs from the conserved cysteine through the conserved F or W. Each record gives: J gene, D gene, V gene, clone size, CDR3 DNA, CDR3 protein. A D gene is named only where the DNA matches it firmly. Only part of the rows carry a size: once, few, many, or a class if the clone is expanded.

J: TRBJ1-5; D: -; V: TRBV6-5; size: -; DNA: TGTGCCAGCAGTTACTCTTTAGGCCTTAATCAGCCCCAGCATTTT; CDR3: CASSYSLGLNQPQHF
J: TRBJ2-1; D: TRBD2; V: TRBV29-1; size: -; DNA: TGCAGCGTCCTAGCGGGAGTACGGTCCTACAATGAGCAGTTCTTC; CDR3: CSVLAGVRSYNEQFF
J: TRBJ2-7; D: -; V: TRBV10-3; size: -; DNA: TGTGCCATCAGTGTCGACGGGGCGAGCTCCTACGAGCAGTACTTC; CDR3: CAISVDGASSYEQYF
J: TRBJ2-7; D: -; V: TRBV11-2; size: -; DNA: TGTGCCAGCAGCTCCCTCCCGGGCGGGACCTCCTACGAGCAGTACTTC; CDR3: CASSSLPGGTSYEQYF
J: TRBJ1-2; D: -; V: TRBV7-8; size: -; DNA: TGTGCCAGCAGTAGGGCCGGAGAACTTAACTATGGCTACACCTTC; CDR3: CASSRAGELNYGYTF
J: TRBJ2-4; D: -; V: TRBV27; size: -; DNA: TGTGCCAGCAGTCAGGGGAACAAAAACATTCAGTACTTC; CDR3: CASSQGNKNIQYF
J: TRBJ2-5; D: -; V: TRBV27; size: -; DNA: TGTGCCAGCAGTTTTTTAGGTCACTTAGGAGGAGAGACCCAGTACTTC; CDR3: CASSFLGHLGGETQYF
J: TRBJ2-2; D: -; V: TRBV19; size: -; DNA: TGTGCCAGTAGGCAGTCACTAACGAACACCGGGGAGCTGTTTTTT; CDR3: CASRQSLTNTGELFF
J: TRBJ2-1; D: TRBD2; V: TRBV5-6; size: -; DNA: TGTGCCAGCAGCTTTGGATGGGGGAGGGCCTACAATGAGCAGTTCTTC; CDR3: CASSFGWGRAYNEQFF
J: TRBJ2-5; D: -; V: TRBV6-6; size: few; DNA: TGTGCCAGCAGTTACCATTCTATGGAGACCCAGTACTTC; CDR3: CASSYHSMETQYF
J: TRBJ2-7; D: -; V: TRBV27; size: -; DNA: TGTGCCAGTACAGGGAATGGCTACGAGCAGTACTTC; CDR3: CASTGNGYEQYF
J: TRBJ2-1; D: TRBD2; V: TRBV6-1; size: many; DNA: TGTGCCAGCAGCTCTAGCGGGAGCTCCTACAATGAGCAGTTCTTC; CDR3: CASSSSGSSYNEQFF
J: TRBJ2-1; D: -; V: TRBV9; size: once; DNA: TGTGCCAGCGGGGGCGGGTACAATGAGCAGTTCTTC; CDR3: CASGGGYNEQFF
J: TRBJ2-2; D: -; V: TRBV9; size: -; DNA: TGTGCCAGCAGCGTAGAGGCTAGCCCCACCGGGGAGCTGTTTTTT; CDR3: CASSVEASPTGELFF
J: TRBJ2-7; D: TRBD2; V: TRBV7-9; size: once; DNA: TGTGCCAGCAGCGCAAGGGGACTAGAATTCCACGAGCAGTACTTC; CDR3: CASSARGLEFHEQYF
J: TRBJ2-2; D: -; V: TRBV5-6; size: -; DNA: TGTGCCAGCAGCTGGTCTTCCGGGGAGCTGTTTTTT; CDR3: CASSWSSGELFF
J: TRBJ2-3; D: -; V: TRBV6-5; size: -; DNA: TGTGCCAGCAGTTACATGGGCGAGCGGGGCACAGATACGCAGTATTTT; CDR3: CASSYMGERGTDTQYF
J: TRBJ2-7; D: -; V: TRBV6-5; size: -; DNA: TGTGCCAGCAGCCCGCTTAGTGTCGGGGTGTACGAGCAGTACTTC; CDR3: CASSPLSVGVYEQYF
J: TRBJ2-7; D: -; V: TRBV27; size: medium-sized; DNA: TGTGCCAGCAGTTTAAAAGGACAGTTCTACGAGCAGTACTTC; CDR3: CASSLKGQFYEQYF
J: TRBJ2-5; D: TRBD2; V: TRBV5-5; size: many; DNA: TGTGCCAGCAGCCCTTGGACTAGCGGTTCTCAAGAGACCCAGTACTTC; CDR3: CASSPWTSGSQETQYF
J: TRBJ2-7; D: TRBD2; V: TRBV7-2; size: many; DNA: TGTGCCAGCAGCTTAGCGAAAGCGGGACCTGTGTGGGACGAGCAGTACTTC; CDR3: CASSLAKAGPVWDEQYF
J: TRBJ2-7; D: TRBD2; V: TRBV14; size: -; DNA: TGTGCCAGCAGCCAGAAGGCGGGAGGTACCTACGAGCAGTACTTC; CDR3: CASSQKAGGTYEQYF
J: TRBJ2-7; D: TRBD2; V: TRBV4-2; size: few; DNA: TGTGCCAGCAGCCAAGAGACTAGCGTAAACTACGAGCAGTACTTC; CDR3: CASSQETSVNYEQYF
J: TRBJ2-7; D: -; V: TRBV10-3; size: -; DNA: TGTGCCATCACCATCAGGGAGACAGCGCCCTACGAGCAGTACTTC; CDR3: CAITIRETAPYEQYF
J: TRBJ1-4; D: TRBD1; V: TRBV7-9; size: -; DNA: TGTGCCAGCAGCTTAACCGGGACAGGCCATGGGGGAGAAAAACTGTTTTTT; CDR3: CASSLTGTGHGGEKLFF
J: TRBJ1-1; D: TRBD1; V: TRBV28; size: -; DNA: TGTGCCAGCAGGGCGACAGGGGGCCGAATGAACACTGAAGCTTTCTTT; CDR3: CASRATGGRMNTEAFF
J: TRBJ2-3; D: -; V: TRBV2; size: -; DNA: TGTGCCAGCACTTCAATTGGCGCGGACCCCGATACGCAGTATTTT; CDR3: CASTSIGADPDTQYF
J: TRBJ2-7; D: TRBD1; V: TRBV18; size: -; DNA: TGTGCCAGCTCACCTTGGGACAGGGTCCTCAACGAGCAGTACTTC; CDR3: CASSPWDRVLNEQYF
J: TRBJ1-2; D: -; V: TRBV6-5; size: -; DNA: TGTGCCAGCAGTCCTTGGGTGGGCTATGGCTACACCTTC; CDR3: CASSPWVGYGYTF
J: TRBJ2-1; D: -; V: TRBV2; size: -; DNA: TGTGCCAGCAGTGAATGGACGGGAAATGAGCAGTTCTTC; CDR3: CASSEWTGNEQFF
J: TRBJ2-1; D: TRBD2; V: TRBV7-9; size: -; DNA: TGTGCCAGCAGCTTAGAGGGGAGGGGAGAGCAGTTCTTC; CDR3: CASSLEGRGEQFF
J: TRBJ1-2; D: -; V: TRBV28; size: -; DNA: TGTGCCAGCAACTGGGAGGGGGCTAACTATGGCTACACCTTC; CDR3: CASNWEGANYGYTF
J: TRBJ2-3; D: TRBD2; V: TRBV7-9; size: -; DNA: TGTGCCAGCAGCACACCACGGACTAGCGGGAGGGCCGGTGGAGATACGCAGTATTTT; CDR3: CASSTPRTSGRAGGDTQYF
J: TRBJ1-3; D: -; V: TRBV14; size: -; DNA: TGTGCCAGCAGCCTAGTCGGGGGCTACTCTGGAAACACCATATATTTT; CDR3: CASSLVGGYSGNTIYF
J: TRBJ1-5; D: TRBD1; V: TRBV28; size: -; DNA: TGTGCCAGCAGTACTACAGGGGAGGCTCAGCCCCAGCATTTT; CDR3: CASSTTGEAQPQHF
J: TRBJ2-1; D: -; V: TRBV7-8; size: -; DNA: TGTGCCAGCAGCTTAATAGGGGGGTCCTACAATGAGCAGTTCTTC; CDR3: CASSLIGGSYNEQFF
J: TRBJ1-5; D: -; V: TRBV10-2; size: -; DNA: TGCGCCAGCAGTGTGAACAGGGAAGCGGTTCAGCCCCAGCATTTT; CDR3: CASSVNREAVQPQHF
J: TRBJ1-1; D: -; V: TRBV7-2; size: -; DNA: TGTGCCAGCAGGCGTAGGGGGGAAGTATACACTGAAGCTTTCTTT; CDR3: CASRRRGEVYTEAFF
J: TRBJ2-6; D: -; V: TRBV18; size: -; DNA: TGTGCCAGCTCACCTAATCTCGACCAGAGCACCTCTGGGGCCAACGTCCTGACTTTC; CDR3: CASSPNLDQSTSGANVLTF
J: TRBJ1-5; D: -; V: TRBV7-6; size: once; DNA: TGTGCCAGCAGCTTCGGACCTCCCCAAGGCAATCAGCCCCAGCATTTT; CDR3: CASSFGPPQGNQPQHF
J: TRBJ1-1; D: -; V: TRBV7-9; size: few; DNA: TGTGCCAGCAGCTGGGAGGACACTGAAGCTTTCTTT; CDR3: CASSWEDTEAFF
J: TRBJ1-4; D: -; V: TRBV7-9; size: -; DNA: TGTGCCAGCAGCATTGTACGGGGGCCTGATGAAAAACTGTTTTTT; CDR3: CASSIVRGPDEKLFF
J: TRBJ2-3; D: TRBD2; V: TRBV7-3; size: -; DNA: TGTGCCAGCAGCTTATCGGGCGGGAGCGCAGATACGCAGTATTTT; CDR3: CASSLSGGSADTQYF
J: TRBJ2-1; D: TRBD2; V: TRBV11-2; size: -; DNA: TGTGCCAGCAGCCCGGGACTAGCGGGATATACCTCCTACAATGAGCAGTTCTTC; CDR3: CASSPGLAGYTSYNEQFF
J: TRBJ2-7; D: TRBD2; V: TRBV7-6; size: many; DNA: TGTGCCAGCAGCTTAGGTAGCGGGAGCTCCTACGAGCAGTACTTC; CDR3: CASSLGSGSSYEQYF
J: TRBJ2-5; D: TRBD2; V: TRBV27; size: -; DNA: TGTGCCAGCAGTCGGACTAGCGGGAGCCGAGAGACCCAGTACTTC; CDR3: CASSRTSGSRETQYF
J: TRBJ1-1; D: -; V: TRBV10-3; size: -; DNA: TGTGCCATCAGGGTAGACAAGGAAAAGAACACTGAAGCTTTCTTT; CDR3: CAIRVDKEKNTEAFF